Shown below are 13 T cell receptor beta chains from a single sample sequenced in a study of blood T cell repertoires in COVID-19. Measured with immunoSEQ multiplex PCR; TCRdb has only the in-frame clones, and not every one. The sample comprises roughly 350,000 clones, around 87% of which are singletons, and around 9.3% rests with the top ten. Sample: peripheral blood. These receptors came from a woman aged 25 to 39 with COVID-19, enrolled during active disease.

This clone was found once. V is TRBV5-1 and J is TRBJ1-2; the D gene is possibly TRBD1 (5 bases). Trimming left V 0 bases short and J 6 bases short, with 15 bases between. The CDR3 length is 15 residues. The germline V gene encodes CDR1 SGHRS and CDR2 YFSETQ. The chain's CDR3 is CASSLDGRAQDGYTF. In DNA form, the CDR3 reads TGCGCCAGCAGCTTGGACGGCAGGGCGCAGGATGGCTACACCTTC.

This chain uses TRBV19 with TRBJ2-7, with D possibly TRBD1 on 5 matching bases. The CDR3 has 12 amino acids. With 7 bases removed from V and 5 bases from J, the gap between germline ends came to 12 bases. The germline gives CDR1 LNHDA, CDR2 SQIVND (reference sequence). The CDR3 spells CASNDRFDEQYF. The CDR3 bases are TGTGCCAGTAACGACAGATTCGACGAGCAGTACTTC.

This clone was counted only a few times. The J gene is TRBJ2-7, the V gene TRBV6-5; 10 nucleotides align to TRBD2. The V and J ends lost 7 bases and 6 bases, in that order; junction bases with no gene match: 9. The germline gives CDR1 MNHEY, CDR2 SVGAGI. The CDR3 sequence is 14 residues long. CDR3 sequence: CASTGQREGIEQYF. In nucleotides, the CDR3 is TGTGCCAGCACCGGGCAGCGGGAGGGCATCGAGCAGTACTTC.

This clone is a singleton in its sample. The V gene is TRBV7-3, the J gene TRBJ1-2; 7 nucleotides align to TRBD1. V dropped 5 bases and J dropped 5; count of bases not matched to a gene: 11. The CDR3 totals 15 residues. The germline gives CDR1 SGHTA, CDR2 FQGTGA. As DNA, the CDR3 is TGTGCCAGCAGCCTCAATTCAGGGGGGAGGTATGGCTACACCTTC. Translated: CASSLNSGGRYGYTF.

CDR3 in DNA: TGTGCCAGCAGCTTACCGGGACTAGCGGGAGTGCGGGAGCTGTTTTTT. It codes for CASSLPGLAGVRELFF. The rearrangement uses TRBV7-9 and TRBJ2-2; 14 positions match TRBD2. This CDR3 spans 16 amino acids. J was trimmed by 9 bases and V by 2 bases; bases with no gene match: 5. Germline V gene sequence: CDR1 SEHNR, CDR2 FQNEAQ (reference sequence).

The V and J genes are TRBV4-1 and TRBJ1-6; 8 bases map to TRBD1. CDR3 length: 16 amino acids. Germline lookup yields CDR1 MGHRA and CDR2 YSYEKL. V lost 3 bases to trimming and J lost 7 bases; unmatched junction nucleotides: 8. CDR3 coding DNA: TGCGCCAGCAGCCACTCACCTGGACAGGGCAATTCACCCCTCCACTTT. Residues: CASSHSPGQGNSPLHF.

This sequence joins TRBV11-3 and TRBJ2-1, with D tentatively TRBD1 (6 bases). With 0 bases removed from V and 4 bases from J, the gap between germline ends came to 7 bases. In germline, CDR1 is SGHNT, CDR2 YENEEA. CDR3 size: 14 residues. The CDR3: CASSLEGGYNEQFF. The CDR3 DNA is TGTGCCAGCAGCTTAGAAGGGGGTTACAATGAGCAGTTCTTC.

This clone has only one observation. This chain connects TRBV7-8 to TRBJ2-3, with D possibly matching TRBD1 (6 bases). The CDR3 is 15 residues long. CDR1 SGHVS and CDR2 FQNEAQ come from the germline V gene. Trimming pared 1 base from V and 2 bases from J, leaving 10 bases between. This CDR3 is CASSLGRTVTDTQYF. In nucleotides, the CDR3 is TGTGCCAGCAGCTTAGGGCGGACAGTCACAGATACGCAGTATTTT.

In nucleotides, the CDR3 is TGTGCCAGCAGTTTTTTTGTAGACAGCGAGCAGTACTTC. Its protein is CASSFFVDSEQYF. The V and J genes are TRBV12-3 or TRBV12-4 and TRBJ2-7; TRBD1 might be the D (5 bases). This CDR3 comprises 13 residues. Between the trimmed V and J ends, which lost 3 bases and 6 bases, there was a span of 12 bases.

V is TRBV9 and J is TRBJ2-1; 9 nucleotides line up with TRBD1. Germline V CDR1 and CDR2: SGDLS, YYNGEE. The CDR3 sequence is 16 residues long. V shed 4 bases, J shed 5 bases, and the junction held 10 bases outside the gene matches. CDR3 sequence (DNA): TGTGCCAGCAGCACCCCCCGGGACAGGGTGGACAATGAGCAGTTCTTC. It encodes CASSTPRDRVDNEQFF.

The chain couples TRBV5-6 to TRBJ1-4; D is perhaps TRBD1 (6 bases). The V end lost 4 bases, the J end lost 10 bases, and 17 bases lay between the germline ends. The CDR3 length is 14 residues. The germline CDR1 and CDR2 sequences are SGHDT and YYEEEE. The CDR3 is CASSRGGGAGKLFF. CDR3 DNA: TGTGCCAGCAGCCGAGGCGGGGGCGCCGGAAAACTGTTTTTT.

J is TRBJ2-7 and V is TRBV28, with D perhaps matching TRBD2 (6 bases). Trimming pared 1 base from V and 6 bases from J, leaving 16 bases between. Per germline, CDR1 MDHEN and CDR2 SYDVKM. This CDR3 has 15 amino acids. The chain's CDR3 is CASSLLSSGRGEQYF. CDR3 coding DNA: TGTGCCAGCAGTTTATTGAGTAGCGGAAGGGGCGAGCAGTACTTC.

This clone showed up just once. The chain is built from TRBV2 and TRBJ2-1, with 9 bases fitting TRBD2. This CDR3 contains 17 residues. V shed 6 bases, J shed 7 bases, and the junction held 16 bases outside the gene matches. The germline CDR1 and CDR2 sequences are SNHLY and FYNNEI. DNA of the CDR3: TGTGCCAGCAGCCGCAAGGAAGGACTAGCGTCTAAAAATGAGCAGTTCTTC. Translating gives CASSRKEGLASKNEQFF.